These 26 T cell receptor beta chains share one sample of origin, sequenced in a study of cytomegalovirus exposure and HLA in healthy donors. The PCR contained 60 Vbeta and 13 Jbeta primers. Sequencing was performed with immunoSEQ multiplex PCR; in TCRdb, only in-frame clones are kept and a portion is missing. The sample comprises roughly 100,000 clones, around 77% of which are singletons, and 9.6% rests with the top ten. Specimen: PBMCs. The receptors here all came from a male donor in good health and CMV-seropositive.

In this sample, this clone turned up once. The junction and the germline gene differ at one end; a read error may be behind it. The chain employs TRBV7-2 and TRBJ2-7, with D uncertain. The CDR3 is 14 amino acids. In germline, CDR1 is SGHTA, CDR2 FQGNSA. As DNA, the CDR3 is TGTGCCAGCACCTTAGAGGTGGGCGTCGACGAGCAGTACTTC. Encoded protein: CASTLEVGVDEQYF.

This clone has a single count. This specimen includes other DNA sequences encoding the same CDR3. The chain is built from TRBV7-2 and TRBJ2-7, with 8 bases identical to TRBD1. Looked up from germline, CDR1 is SGHTA and CDR2 is FQGNSA. The junction had 6 bases not matched to a gene; V was cut back by 5 bases and J by 3 bases. The CDR3 is 14 amino acids. CDR3 region: CASSLGQGLYEQYF. The DNA for the CDR3 is TGTGCCAGCAGCCTTGGACAGGGCCTCTACGAGCAGTACTTC.

The chain employs TRBV7-6 and TRBJ2-1; 8 nucleotides line up with TRBD2. The germline V gene has CDR1 SGHVS and CDR2 FNYEAQ. J was trimmed by 4 bases and V by 6 bases; bases with no gene match: 8. The CDR3 extends over 15 amino acids. The CDR3 nucleotides read TGTGCCAGCAGTTCGGTACTAGCGGAATACAATGAGCAGTTCTTC. Residues: CASSSVLAEYNEQFF.

This clone was recorded only once. The J gene is TRBJ2-7, the V gene TRBV19; 10 nucleotides align to TRBD2. The ends lost 0 bases at V and 6 bases at J; junction bases unmatched: 8. From germline, CDR1 is LNHDA and CDR2 SQIVND (reference sequence). The CDR3 sequence is 16 residues long. The CDR3 nucleotides read TGTGCCAGTAGTATAGATCTACTAGCGGGAAGGGGCGAGCAGTACTTC. Amino acids: CASSIDLLAGRGEQYF.

The chain is built from TRBV6-5 and TRBJ2-1, with 8 positions matching TRBD2. The CDR3 extends over 14 amino acids. J was trimmed by 8 bases and V by 5 bases; bases with no gene match: 8. Germline V gene data show CDR1 as MNHEY and CDR2 as SVGAGI. The CDR3 loop is CASSRGLALYEQFF. The CDR3 bases are TGTGCCAGCAGTCGAGGACTAGCTCTATATGAGCAGTTCTTC.

The J gene is TRBJ2-1, the V gene TRBV14; 9 bases match TRBD1. The V and J ends lost 6 bases and 9 bases, in that order; junction bases with no gene match: 12. Germline V gene data show CDR1 as SGHDN and CDR2 as FVKESK. The CDR3 is made up of 15 amino acids. CDR3 residues: CASRGPGQGSSEQFF. In DNA, the CDR3 is TGTGCCAGCAGAGGACCGGGACAGGGCTCGAGTGAGCAGTTCTTC.

V is TRBV7-9 and J is TRBJ1-4, with TRBD1 identical over 7 bases. Trimming at V came to 0 bases and at J to 4 bases, leaving 8 bases not matched to a gene. There are 17 residues in the CDR3. Germline CDR1 and CDR2: SEHNR and FQNEAQ (reference sequence). The CDR3 nucleotides are TGTGCCAGCAGCTTAGCCCACAGACAGGGCATTAATGAAAAACTGTTTTTT. It specifies CASSLAHRQGINEKLFF.

Written as DNA, the CDR3 is TGTGCCAGCAGTCATGGACAGGGGAGGGGCACCGGGGAGCTGTTTTTT. Encoded protein: CASSHGQGRGTGELFF. V is TRBV6-6 and J is TRBJ2-2, with 9 bases fitting TRBD1. The CDR3 is 16 residues long. The V segment lost 5 bases and the J segment 4 bases; nucleotides outside the gene matches: 8. Germline V CDR1 and CDR2: MNHNY, SVGAGI (reference sequence).

This clone came up a few times. This chain uses TRBV28 with TRBJ2-5, with D possibly TRBD2 on 5 matching bases. The J call may be mistaken, given a closer DNA end match to TRBJ2-7. Germline CDR1 reads MDHEN; CDR2 reads SYDVKM. The CDR3 covers 12 residues. This CDR3 is CALEPRGGEQYF. CDR3 sequence (DNA): TGTGCCCTCGAGCCTCGGGGTGGCGAGCAGTACTTC.

This clone is a singleton in its sample. The chain recombines TRBV5-1 with TRBJ2-7; TRBD1 matches at 9 bases. There are 14 residues in the CDR3. Trimming cost V 4 bases and J 2 bases; bases outside gene matches: 4. The V gene's germline CDR1 is SGHRS and CDR2 YFSETQ. The CDR3 region has the DNA TGCGCCAGCAGCGAAGGGACAGGGCCCTACGAGCAGTACTTC. Its translation: CASSEGTGPYEQYF.

V usage is TRBV7-3 and J usage is TRBJ2-3; tentative D call: TRBD2 (7 bases). CDR3 length: 17 residues. Trimming pared 4 bases from V and 3 bases from J, leaving 20 bases between. CDR1 and CDR2 (germline): SGHTA, FQGTGA. The CDR3 DNA is TGTGCCAGCAGCTCATGGGGGGGCCCCGCACGAACAGATACGCAGTATTTT. The encoded protein is CASSSWGGPARTDTQYF. Using reference TRBV7-3 and TRBJ2-3 for the parts outside the CDR3, the full variable domain is GAGVSQTPSNKVTEKGKYVELRCDPISGHTALYWYRQSLGQGPEFLIYFQGTGAADDSGLPNDRFFAVRPEGSVSTLKIQRTERGDSAVYLCASSSWGGPARTDTQYFGPGTRLTVL.

The chain links TRBV28 to TRBJ1-2; 9 nucleotides agree with TRBD1. The CDR3 is made up of 14 amino acids. CDR1 and CDR2 from the germline V gene are MDHEN and SYDVKM. V trimming: 3 bases; J trimming: 8 bases; junction bases outside the gene matches: 7. The CDR3 sequence is CASSFGDRVGGYTF. The CDR3 nucleotides read TGTGCCAGCAGTTTCGGGGACAGGGTGGGAGGCTACACCTTC.

V gene TRBV7-9 combines with J gene TRBJ1-4, with 8 nucleotides matching TRBD1. V shed 4 bases, J shed 8 bases, and the junction held 12 bases outside the gene matches. The CDR3 spans 16 residues. Germline V gene data show CDR1 as SEHNR and CDR2 as FQNEAQ (reference sequence). The CDR3 nucleotides read TGTGCCAGCAGCTCCGACGACAGGGGATTTAAAGAAAAACTGTTTTTT. This gives the protein CASSSDDRGFKEKLFF.

V and J are TRBV30 and TRBJ2-3, with 8 bases matching TRBD1. Germline V lookup: CDR1 GTSNPN, CDR2 SVGIG (reference sequence). The CDR3 is made up of 15 amino acids. J was trimmed by 6 bases and V by 3 bases; bases with no gene match: 11. DNA for the CDR3: TGTGCCTGGAGCGAAGGGACAGGCCTTTTGGATACGCAGTATTTT. Translated: CAWSEGTGLLDTQYF.

The rearrangement uses TRBV19 and TRBJ1-1; no definite D call. Germline CDR1 LNHDA, CDR2 SQIVND (reference sequence). The CDR3 has 14 amino acids. Deletions cut 5 bases from V and 2 bases from J, with 12 bases between. CDR3 sequence reads: CASSSIQVNTEAFF. CDR3 DNA: TGTGCCAGTAGTTCTATCCAGGTAAACACTGAAGCTTTCTTT. The full variable domain, with the rest looked up from reference TRBV19 and TRBJ1-1, is DGGITQSPKYLFRKEGQNVTLSCEQNLNHDAMYWYRQDPGQGLRLIYYSQIVNDFQKGDIAEGYSVSREKKESFPLTVTSAQKNPTAFYLCASSSIQVNTEAFFGQGTRLTVV.

V and J are TRBV7-2 and TRBJ2-3, with 10 bases matching TRBD2. The CDR3 is made up of 15 amino acids. Germline CDR1 is SGHTA and CDR2 is FQGNSA. V lost 3 bases to trimming and J lost 5 bases; unmatched junction nucleotides: 5. This CDR3 is CASSLRLAGRDTQYF. CDR3 DNA: TGTGCCAGCAGCTTGAGACTAGCGGGCCGAGATACGCAGTATTTT. Supplemented by reference TRBV7-2 and TRBJ2-3, the full variable domain reads GAGVSQSPSNKVTEKGKDVELRCDPISGHTALYWYRQSLGQGLEFLIYFQGNSAPDKSGLPSDRFSAERTGGSVSTLTIQRTQQEDSAVYLCASSLRLAGRDTQYFGPGTRLTVL.

The V gene is TRBV19, the J gene TRBJ2-7, with 8 positions matching TRBD2. V gave up 1 base and J gave up 6 bases; unmatched junction bases: 11. This CDR3 contains 16 residues. Germline-derived CDR1 and CDR2 are LNHDA and SQIVND (reference sequence). CDR3 sequence reads: CASSIGLNGRAGEQYF. CDR3 in DNA: TGTGCCAGTAGTATAGGTCTGAACGGGAGGGCCGGCGAGCAGTACTTC. Complete variable domain (other parts from reference TRBV19 and TRBJ2-7): DGGITQSPKYLFRKEGQNVTLSCEQNLNHDAMYWYRQDPGQGLRLIYYSQIVNDFQKGDIAEGYSVSREKKESFPLTVTSAQKNPTAFYLCASSIGLNGRAGEQYFGPGTRLTVT.

As for this clone: A junction end diverges from the germline sequence, so it may reflect a read error. The chain recombines TRBV19 with TRBJ2-2; D possibly corresponds to TRBD1 (6 bases). This CDR3 region has 15 residues. Germline V CDR1 and CDR2: LNHDA, SQIVND (reference sequence). The CDR3 DNA follows: TGTGCCAGCAGTATAAGGGGGAGAGACACCGGGGAGCTGTTTTTT. It yields the protein CASSIRGRDTGELFF.

The gene calls are TRBV19 and TRBJ2-7; 9 positions match TRBD1. Per the germline V gene, CDR1 is LNHDA and CDR2 is SQIVND (reference sequence). The CDR3 loop spans 15 amino acids. V gave up 5 bases and J gave up 3 bases; unmatched junction bases: 8. CDR3 sequence reads: CASSSQGAVLYEQYF. The CDR3 region has the DNA TGTGCCAGTAGTTCACAGGGGGCCGTTCTCTACGAGCAGTACTTC.

V gene TRBV2 combines with J gene TRBJ2-5; TRBD2 is a possible D gene (6 bases). V lost 2 bases to trimming and J lost 5 bases, with 9 bases between them. Germline V gives CDR1 SNHLY, CDR2 FYNNEI. This CDR3 comprises 13 residues. CDR3 coding DNA: TGTGCCAGCAGTGAACGGGGGTGGGAGACCCAGTACTTC. It is translated as CASSERGWETQYF.

The rearrangement joins TRBV19 to TRBJ2-7; TRBD2 is a possible D gene (5 bases). V dropped 4 bases and J dropped 2 bases, with 15 bases sitting between them. The CDR3 length is 15 residues. The V gene's germline CDR1 is LNHDA and CDR2 SQIVND (reference sequence). DNA for the CDR3: TGTGCCAGTAGTAGGACTCCCCGAGGAACCTACGAGCAGTACTTC. Translating it yields CASSRTPRGTYEQYF.

This clone was detected once. This rearrangement joins TRBV28 to TRBJ2-7; D may be TRBD1 (6 bases). Germline loops: CDR1 MDHEN, CDR2 SYDVKM. The CDR3 contains 14 residues. V shed 2 bases and J shed 2 bases, with 10 bases lying between them. In DNA form, the CDR3 reads TGTGCCAGCAGTTTACCAGGGGAAGCCTACGAGCAGTACTTC. Its protein product is CASSLPGEAYEQYF. The entire variable domain, with the rest obtained from reference TRBV28 and TRBJ2-7, is as follows: DVKVTQSSRYLVKRTGEKVFLECVQDMDHENMFWYRQDPGLGLRLIYFSYDVKMKEKGDIPEGYSVSREKKERFSLILESASTNQTSMYLCASSLPGEAYEQYFGPGTRLTVT.

The chain carries TRBV7-9 and TRBJ2-5, with D possibly being TRBD2 (6 bases). CDR3 size: 15 residues. V shed 1 base and J shed 1 base, with 10 bases lying between them. Germline CDR1 reads SEHNR; CDR2 reads FQNEAQ (reference sequence). The CDR3 sequence: CASSLERSGQETQYF. In DNA form, the CDR3 reads TGTGCCAGCAGCTTAGAACGTAGCGGCCAAGAGACCCAGTACTTC.

V is TRBV27 and J is TRBJ2-6, with D possibly matching TRBD2 (5 bases). Looked up from germline, CDR1 is MNHEY and CDR2 is SMNVEV (reference sequence). The CDR3 loop spans 15 amino acids. With 7 bases removed from V and 8 bases from J, the gap between germline ends came to 18 bases. CDR3 residues: CASTALGVASNVLTF. In DNA form, the CDR3 reads TGTGCCAGCACCGCGCTCGGGGTAGCTTCCAACGTCCTGACTTTC.

The chain links TRBV7-2 to TRBJ1-5; a weak D match, TRBD1 (5 bases). Germline-derived CDR1 and CDR2 are SGHTA and FQGNSA. The germline V and J ends were trimmed by 7 bases and 6 bases, with 22 bases remaining between them. This CDR3 has 16 residues. The CDR3 sequence is CASTTNGAVGSQPQHF. CDR3 DNA: TGTGCCAGCACAACCAATGGGGCCGTCGGTAGTCAGCCCCAGCATTTT.

This chain connects TRBV28 to TRBJ2-7; 8 bases are a match to TRBD1. The germline V gene encodes CDR1 MDHEN and CDR2 SYDVKM. The CDR3 runs 16 residues. V lost 3 bases to trimming and J lost 3 bases; unmatched junction nucleotides: 10. The CDR3 DNA follows: TGTGCCAGCAGTTTCCGATCCGGGACAGGAGACTACGAGCAGTACTTC. It translates to CASSFRSGTGDYEQYF.